Listed below are T cell receptor beta chains from one sample, sequenced in a study of cytomegalovirus exposure and HLA in healthy donors. Profiled with immunoSEQ multiplex PCR; TCRdb holds only in-frame clones, not every one. The repertoire holds some 170,000 clones, with roughly four fifths as singletons. Sequencing used PBMCs. These TCRs come from a man aged 55 to 70 in good health and CMV-seronegative. CDR3s include the opening cysteine and the closing phenylalanine or tryptophan. Fields, in order: clone size, V gene, D gene, J gene, CDR3 length, CDR3 protein, CDR3 DNA. The D gene is left open where the match is weak. The size field is filled for only some rows; it gives once, few, many or a size class.

>.|TRBV10-3|.|TRBJ2-1|14
CAISETQGDNEQFF
TGTGCCATCAGTGAGACACAGGGAGACAATGAGCAGTTCTTC
>.|TRBV6-6|.|TRBJ1-4|14
CASSYSSMNEKLFF
TGTGCCAGCAGTTACTCGAGCATGAATGAAAAACTGTTTTTT
>.|TRBV11-2|TRBD1|TRBJ2-5|13
CASTKTGRETQYF
TGTGCCAGCACCAAGACAGGGCGGGAGACCCAGTACTTC
>once|TRBV5-1|TRBD1|TRBJ1-1|16
CASSLGTGNFNTEAFF
TGCGCCAGCAGCTTGGGGACAGGGAATTTCAACACTGAAGCTTTCTTT
>.|TRBV14|TRBD2|TRBJ2-1|16
CASSQDWRGSYNEQFF
TGTGCCAGCAGCCAAGATTGGCGGGGGTCCTACAATGAGCAGTTCTTC
>few|TRBV6-5|TRBD1|TRBJ1-2|14
CASLSRDSVYGYTF
TGTGCCAGCCTGAGCCGGGACAGTGTCTATGGCTACACCTTC
>few|TRBV7-6|TRBD1|TRBJ1-3|17
CASSLEGATNGGNTIYF
TGTGCCAGCAGCTTAGAGGGGGCGACGAACGGTGGAAACACCATATATTTT
>.|TRBV5-1|TRBD2|TRBJ2-7|16
CASSFGLAGGSDEQYF
TGCGCCAGCAGTTTTGGACTAGCGGGAGGGAGTGACGAGCAGTACTTC
>.|TRBV5-1|TRBD2|TRBJ2-1|17
CASSLGLVSGRANEQFF
TGCGCCAGCAGCTTGGGCCTGGTTAGCGGGAGGGCCAATGAGCAGTTCTTC
>once|TRBV10-3|TRBD1|TRBJ2-1|18
CAIRPGQGREESYNEQFF
TGTGCCATCAGACCGGGACAGGGGCGCGAGGAGTCCTACAATGAGCAGTTCTTC
>once|TRBV9|.|TRBJ2-1|14
CASRRDPAYNEQFF
TGTGCCAGCAGGCGGGACCCGGCCTACAATGAGCAGTTCTTC
>.|TRBV19|TRBD2|TRBJ2-1|16
CASSTITSGGAQEQFF
TGTGCCAGTAGTACTATTACTAGCGGGGGGGCCCAGGAGCAGTTCTTC
>.|TRBV5-4|TRBD1|TRBJ1-2|15
CASSLQGARNYGYTF
TGTGCCAGCAGCTTGCAGGGGGCGCGTAACTATGGCTACACCTTC
>.|TRBV5-1|TRBD2|TRBJ2-5|16
CASSLVLAGVQETQYF
TGCGCCAGCAGCTTGGTGCTAGCGGGGGTTCAAGAGACCCAGTACTTC
>.|TRBV5-1|TRBD1|TRBJ2-3|16
CASSPGTGRGTDTQYF
TGCGCCAGCAGCCCCGGGACAGGGAGGGGCACAGATACGCAGTATTTT
>.|TRBV28|.|TRBJ1-1|16
CASSLPFGRGNTEAFF
TGTGCCAGCAGTTTACCTTTCGGACGGGGGAACACTGAAGCTTTCTTT
>.|TRBV7-9|.|TRBJ2-7|12
CSSSAQGYEQYF
TGTTCCAGCAGCGCCCAGGGCTACGAGCAGTACTTC
>.|TRBV15|.|TRBJ1-4|16
CATSRDTPSTTGKLFF
TGTGCCACCAGCAGAGATACCCCATCGACCACGGGAAAACTGTTTTTT
>.|TRBV7-8|.|TRBJ1-2|14
CASSFSAGSYGYTF
TGTGCCAGCAGCTTTAGCGCCGGGAGCTATGGCTACACCTTC
>.|TRBV7-3|TRBD2|TRBJ2-7|13
CASSLSGDYEQYF
TGTGCCAGCTCCTTGAGCGGGGACTACGAGCAGTACTTC